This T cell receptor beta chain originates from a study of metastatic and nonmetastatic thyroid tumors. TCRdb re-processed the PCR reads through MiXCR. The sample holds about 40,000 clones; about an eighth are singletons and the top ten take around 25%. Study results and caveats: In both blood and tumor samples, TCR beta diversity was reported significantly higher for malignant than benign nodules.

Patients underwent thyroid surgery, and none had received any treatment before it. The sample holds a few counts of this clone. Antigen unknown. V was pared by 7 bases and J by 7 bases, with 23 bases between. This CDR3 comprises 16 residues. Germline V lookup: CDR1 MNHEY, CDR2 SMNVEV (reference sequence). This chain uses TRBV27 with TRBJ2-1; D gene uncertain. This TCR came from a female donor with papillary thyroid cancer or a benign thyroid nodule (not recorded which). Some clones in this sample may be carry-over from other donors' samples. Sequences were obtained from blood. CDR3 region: CASNISPVGVSNEQFF. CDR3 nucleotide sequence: TGTGCCAGCAACATCAGTCCAGTAGGAGTTTCGAATGAGCAGTTCTTC.